This TCR beta chain was observed in a study of blood T cell repertoires in COVID-19. Across the whole study: PBMCs, B-cell-depleted T cells, or T cells provided the cDNA or gDNA that made up the material.

One Seattle source followed patients from active infection through their disease course. Libraries were prepared by immunoSEQ multiplex PCR; TCRdb keeps only in-frame clonotypes and omits some of them. The sample includes around 50,000 clones, over 90% seen only once; the top ten take over 0.95%. Germline CDR1 is SGHRS and CDR2 is YFSETQ. This CDR3 has 15 amino acids. V trimming: 4 bases; J trimming: 7 bases; junction bases outside the gene matches: 3. This TCR was recovered from a man between 60 and 70 years old with COVID-19, enrolled during active disease. The material sequenced was peripheral blood. The rearrangement links TRBV5-1 to TRBJ2-1, with TRBD2 identical over 15 bases. Here the CDR3 reads CASSKGTSGRNEQFF. The DNA for the CDR3 is TGCGCCAGCAGCAAGGGGACTAGCGGGAGGAATGAGCAGTTCTTC.